One and the same sample provided the 10 T cell receptor beta chains below, sequenced in a study of blood T cell repertoires in COVID-19. The method was immunoSEQ multiplex PCR; TCRdb's version includes in-frame clones alone and lacks a portion of them. The profile shows fewer than 300,000 clones, over 75% of them singletons. The sample was peripheral blood. Receptor source: a man aged 50-60 years with active or convalescent COVID-19.

J is TRBJ2-1 and V is TRBV3-1 (or the pseudogene TRBV3-2); D ambiguous. The CDR3 spans 14 residues. V lost 4 bases, J lost 7 bases, and 14 bases lay in between. Germline-derived CDR1 and CDR2 are LGHDT and YNNKEL (reference sequence). The chain's CDR3 is CASSPTSVRNEQFF. The CDR3 DNA sequence: TGTGCCAGCAGCCCGACTTCGGTGCGGAATGAGCAGTTCTTC.

The chain couples TRBV7-2 to TRBJ2-7, with 9 bases fitting TRBD1. This CDR3 has 14 residues. Germline V gene data show CDR1 as SGHTA and CDR2 as FQGNSA. Losses at the gene ends were 5 bases for V and 4 bases for J; bases not matched to a gene: 6. The CDR3 nucleotides read TGTGCCAGCAGCCGGGGACAGGGCCCATACGAGCAGTACTTC. Protein: CASSRGQGPYEQYF.

The chain employs TRBV5-4 and TRBJ2-7, with 7 bases that match TRBD1. The germline gives CDR1 SGHNT, CDR2 YYREEE (reference sequence). The CDR3 spans 13 residues. The ends lost 4 bases at V and 3 bases at J; junction bases unmatched: 4. The CDR3 sequence is CASSPRTGYEQYF. In nucleotides, the CDR3 is TGTGCCAGCAGCCCTCGGACAGGCTACGAGCAGTACTTC. Combining the CDR3 with reference TRBV5-4 and TRBJ2-7 gives the whole variable domain ETGVTQSPTHLIKTRGQQVTLRCSSQSGHNTVSWYQQALGQGPQFIFQYYREEENGRGNFPPRFSGLQFPNYSSELNVNALELDDSALYLCASSPRTGYEQYFGPGTRLTVT.

This clone was observed once. DNA of the CDR3: TGCAGCGTTAACACAGGCTCCTACGAGCAGTACTTC. This translates into CSVNTGSYEQYF. The chain employs TRBV29-1 and TRBJ2-7; D might be TRBD1 (5 bases). The CDR3 covers 12 residues. Per germline, CDR1 SQVTM and CDR2 ANQGSEA. V was trimmed by 5 bases and J by 0 bases, leaving 8 bases between them.

The genes are TRBV19 and TRBJ2-1; 7 bases are shared with TRBD2. Trimming removed 2 bases from V and 7 bases from J; junction bases left unmatched: 11. The CDR3 extends over 16 amino acids. Per the germline V gene, CDR1 is LNHDA and CDR2 is SQIVND (reference sequence). The CDR3 loop is CASSIKREGRGNEQFF. The CDR3 DNA reads TGTGCCAGTAGTATAAAGAGGGAGGGCCGAGGAAATGAGCAGTTCTTC.

The CDR3 DNA sequence: TGTGCCAGCAGTTCTGGGCGGGGGGGCCCTAGGACCCAGTACTTC. This codes for CASSSGRGGPRTQYF. The chain uses TRBV28 and TRBJ2-5; 9 positions match TRBD2. The germline gives CDR1 MDHEN, CDR2 SYDVKM. The ends lost 4 bases at V and 7 bases at J; junction bases unmatched: 10. The length of the CDR3 is 15 residues.

This clone occurred once. The chain has TRBV19 and TRBJ1-2, with 10 bases that match TRBD1. The trim removed 6 bases at V and 2 bases at J, leaving 3 bases unmatched. The germline CDR1 and CDR2 sequences are LNHDA and SQIVND (reference sequence). This CDR3 is 14 amino acids long. The CDR3 coding sequence is TGTGCCAGTAGACGGACAGGGGGGAACTATGGCTACACCTTC. Protein sequence: CASRRTGGNYGYTF.

The chain links TRBV29-1 to TRBJ2-5, with 7 bases matching TRBD1. The CDR3 has 16 residues. The V and J ends lost 0 bases and 1 base, in that order; junction bases with no gene match: 8. The V gene's germline CDR1 is SQVTM and CDR2 ANQGSEA. CDR3 in DNA: TGCAGCGTTGAAGATCTTGGGGCAGGGGGCCAAGAGACCCAGTACTTC. Residues: CSVEDLGAGGQETQYF.

J is TRBJ2-1 and V is TRBV6-6; the D is unclear. The CDR3 length is 15 residues. The V end was cut by 0 bases, the J end by 5 bases, with 11 bases between. CDR1 and CDR2 (germline): MNHNY, SVGAGI (reference sequence). The CDR3 coding sequence is TGTGCCAGCAGTTACTCTTTGGGCAGAGACAATGAGCAGTTCTTC. Translating it yields CASSYSLGRDNEQFF.

This clone appeared a few times. V usage is TRBV2 and J usage is TRBJ2-7, with TRBD1 identical over 9 bases. The CDR3 loop spans 16 amino acids. Germline loops: CDR1 SNHLY, CDR2 FYNNEI. V was clipped by 5 bases and J by 1 base; unmatched bases: 9. CDR3 DNA: TGTGCCAGCAGTCCACAGGGGGCGGGGATATCCTACGAGCAGTACTTC. Its protein is CASSPQGAGISYEQYF.